The TCR beta chain under discussion was sequenced for a study of a mutant IDH1 vaccine in newly diagnosed glioma. For the study at large: Vaccination started 4-6 weeks after radiotherapy alone, or with temozolomide cycles. Patients got radiotherapy, temozolomide, or both beforehand, and most got both. Study-wide findings and caveats: It seemed that pseudoprogression was not linked to changes in the top peripheral T cell clonotypes. Among patients, around 95% showed immune responses induced by the vaccine.

Time point of the sample: week 47, end of study. Each dose delivered 300 ug of mutant IDH1 20-mer peptide subcutaneously with imiquimod. There are 15 residues in the CDR3. Germline V gives CDR1 WNHNN, CDR2 SYGVQD (reference sequence). Trimming left V 4 bases short and J 2 bases short, with 13 bases between. A note on this clone: The antigen is unknown.

Measured with immunoSEQ multiplex PCR; TCRdb has only the in-frame clones, and not every one. This sample has tens of thousands of clones, with roughly four fifths found just once. This clonotype originated in a young man with glioma. V and J are TRBV10-1 and TRBJ2-3; tentative D call: TRBD2 (6 bases). This specimen consisted of PBMCs, obtained from a glioma patient whose treatment included an IDH1 peptide vaccine. The CDR3 reads CASSGYAGPTDTQYF. CDR3 nucleotides: TGCGCCAGCAGTGGCTACGCGGGACCCACAGATACGCAGTATTTT.